This TCR beta chain came from a study of T cells in Graves' hyperthyroidism and ophthalmopathy. Study-wide points: Clonotypes that were expanded in thyroid above 0.001 mostly appeared in blood too.

Trimming cost V 4 bases and J 0 bases, with 13 bases left between them. CDR3 size: 15 residues. The V gene's germline CDR1 is GTSNPN and CDR2 SVGIG (reference sequence). The source material, RNA transcripts, was used to amplify TCR beta CDR3 regions. Initially, a first-round RT-PCR of the TCR CDR3 employed the HTBI primer set. TCRdb re-analysed the multiplex PCR reads in MiXCR, keeping a single row per CDR3 protein. Of a few hundred thousand distinct CDR3 sequences listed, about 15% are singletons. Points on this clonotype: Its antigen remains unidentified.

About 10 ml fresh peripheral blood yielded the PBMCs. The sequenced sample consisted of blood. The clonotype was recovered from a woman aged 25 to 45 with Graves' hyperthyroidism. The chain employs TRBV30 and TRBJ1-3; no reliable D call. In nucleotides, the CDR3 is TGTGCCTGGAAGTTCCGTGGGAGCTCTGGAAACACCATATATTTT. Translated: CAWKFRGSSGNTIYF.